A selection of T cell receptor beta chains follows, all from one sample in a study of Ad26.COV2.S vaccination and SARS-CoV-2 variants. Here immunoSEQ multiplex PCR was the method, and the copy in TCRdb shows in-frame clones only, minus some. The sample carries over 350,000 clones, 80% to 90% recorded once. The sequences come from peripheral blood, collected in a trial of Ad26.COV2.S vaccine versus placebo. The source of these receptors is a person aged 18 to 65 who received the Ad26.COV2.S COVID-19 vaccine or a placebo. CDR3s include the opening cysteine and the closing phenylalanine or tryptophan. D genes are given only for firm matches. The size entry is marked missing in some rows and otherwise reads once, few, many or a size class.

size,J,V,D,DNA,CDR3
-,TRBJ2-3,TRBV5-4,TRBD2,TGTGCCAGCAGCTTGGCCATCTGGCCGGGACTAGCGGGGAGCACAGATACGCAGTATTTT,CASSLAIWPGLAGSTDTQYF
once,TRBJ2-5,TRBV11-2,TRBD1,TGTGCCAGCAGCTTAAGGATCCTTTTAGGACAGGGAGTTCAAGAGACCCAGTACTTC,CASSLRILLGQGVQETQYF
-,TRBJ2-7,TRBV19,TRBD1,TGTGCCAGTAGTATAGGGACAGGGCCCCTACTGGGGGAGCAGTACTTC,CASSIGTGPLLGEQYF
-,TRBJ2-3,TRBV19,-,TGTGCCACCGCCTCGGTGGGGCTAGAGCCTGCAGATACGCAGTATTTT,CATASVGLEPADTQYF
-,TRBJ1-5,TRBV19,-,TGTGCCAGTAGTATAGGCGGGGTTATCAGCAATCAGCCCCAGCATTTT,CASSIGGVISNQPQHF
-,TRBJ1-2,TRBV5-1,TRBD1,TGCGCCAGCAGCCCAGGGGGCGCGGTCTATGGCTACACCTTC,CASSPGGAVYGYTF
-,TRBJ2-1,TRBV12-5,TRBD2,TGTGCTAGTGGTTTGTGGGCTAGCGGGGAGGGTGAGCAGTTCTTC,CASGLWASGEGEQFF
once,TRBJ1-1,TRBV3-1/TRBV3-2,-,TGTGCCAGCAGCCCCCAGGGCACTGAAGCTTTCTTT,CASSPQGTEAFF
many,TRBJ2-3,TRBV4-1,-,TGCGCCAGCAGCCAAGAACGACCGTCAGGCACAGATACGCAGTATTTT,CASSQERPSGTDTQYF
few,TRBJ2-7,TRBV6-5,-,TGTGCCAGCAGTTACTCCCAGGCGAGGGAGCAGTACTTC,CASSYSQAREQYF
-,TRBJ2-1,TRBV19,-,TGTGCCAGTAGTGTGTACGTCTACAATGAGCAGTTCTTC,CASSVYVYNEQFF
-,TRBJ1-1,TRBV6-1,-,TGTGCCAGCAGTGAAACTACCAGGGACACTGAAGCTTTCTTT,CASSETTRDTEAFF
once,TRBJ2-7,TRBV5-1,-,TGCGCCAGCAGCTCAGACCCAAGGACCTACGAGCAGTACTTC,CASSSDPRTYEQYF
-,TRBJ2-1,TRBV7-9,-,TGTGCCAGCAGCCCGAGGGCCATGGGCAATGAGCAGTTCTTC,CASSPRAMGNEQFF
-,TRBJ2-7,TRBV3-1/TRBV3-2,-,TGTGCCAGCAGCCAAGCCTATTCCTACGAGCAGTACTTC,CASSQAYSYEQYF